Below are 12 T cell receptor beta chains sequenced from a single sample in a study of memory B cells and T cells in multiple sclerosis. Separate sequencing covered autoproliferating (CFSE-dim) and non-proliferating (CFSE-high) T cells from stimulus-free culture. Replicate wells were pooled after roughly 7 days of stimulus-free culture of roughly 5x10^7 CFSE-labeled PBMCs. These receptors have no identified antigens. The protocol was immunoSEQ multiplex PCR, while the TCRdb copy is restricted to in-frame clones and leaves out a portion. Among 30,000 to 40,000 clones listed, about 83% were seen once. Sample: PBMCs from blood kept in culture. The receptors derive from a human donor with multiple sclerosis.

The chain combines TRBV7-2 with TRBJ1-3; D remains ambiguous. The CDR3 contains 14 residues. Trimming stripped 2 bases from V and 2 bases from J, with 7 bases between. Germline values: CDR1 SGHTA, CDR2 FQGNSA. CDR3 in amino acids: CASSLTGAGNTIYF. In DNA, the CDR3 is TGTGCCAGCAGCTTAACCGGAGCTGGAAACACCATATATTTT. Supplemented by reference TRBV7-2 and TRBJ1-3, the full variable domain reads GAGVSQSPSNKVTEKGKDVELRCDPISGHTALYWYRQSLGQGLEFLIYFQGNSAPDKSGLPSDRFSAERTGGSVSTLTIQRTQQEDSAVYLCASSLTGAGNTIYFGEGSWLTVV.

This chain uses TRBV7-3 with TRBJ2-1; D may match TRBD1 or TRBD2 (5 bases each). Germline-derived CDR1 and CDR2 are SGHTA and FQGTGA. This CDR3 contains 14 residues. V dropped 2 bases and J dropped 4 bases, with 9 bases sitting between them. The CDR3 sequence is CASSLGGGYNEQFF. The CDR3 region has the DNA TGTGCCAGCAGCTTAGGGGGTGGGTACAATGAGCAGTTCTTC.

The chain joins TRBV13 to TRBJ1-3; TRBD1 agrees at 8 bases. The V gene's germline CDR1 is PRHDT and CDR2 FYEKMQ (reference sequence). V was clipped by 5 bases and J by 0 bases; unmatched bases: 9. The CDR3 loop spans 17 amino acids. For the CDR3, the DNA is TGTGCCAGCAGCGCCCGACAGGGGAGGAACTCTGGAAACACCATATATTTT. Translation gives CASSARQGRNSGNTIYF.

This clone appeared a single time. This chain links TRBV19 with TRBJ1-1, with 10 positions matching TRBD1. Germline CDR1 is LNHDA and CDR2 is SQIVND (reference sequence). This CDR3 is 15 amino acids long. V trimming: 5 bases; J trimming: 1 base; junction bases outside the gene matches: 4. For the CDR3, the DNA is TGTGCCAGTAGTGGACAGGGGGGACCGAACACTGAAGCTTTCTTT. Amino acids: CASSGQGGPNTEAFF.

This clone is a singleton in its sample. V gene TRBV13 combines with J gene TRBJ1-1, with 10 bases lining up with TRBD1. The CDR3 runs 19 residues. The germline gives CDR1 PRHDT, CDR2 FYEKMQ (reference sequence). V shed 4 bases, J shed 1 base, and the junction held 15 bases outside the gene matches. CDR3 sequence reads: CASSSELPGQGSWNTEAFF. Written as DNA, the CDR3 is TGTGCCAGCAGCTCCGAACTTCCGGGACAGGGGTCGTGGAACACTGAAGCTTTCTTT. The complete variable domain, with remaining parts taken from reference TRBV13 and TRBJ1-1, reads AAGVIQSPRHLIKEKRETATLKCYPIPRHDTVYWYQQGPGQDPQFLISFYEKMQSDKGSIPDRFSAQQFSDYHSELNMSSLELGDSALYFCASSSELPGQGSWNTEAFFGQGTRLTVV.

The gene calls are TRBV19 and TRBJ1-1, with D uncertain. This CDR3 is built from 14 residues. Trimming shortened V by 8 bases and J by 2 bases, and 15 bases separated the two germline ends. Per the germline V gene, CDR1 is LNHDA and CDR2 is SQIVND (reference sequence). This CDR3 reads CASGVLQRNTEAFF. In DNA form, the CDR3 reads TGTGCCAGTGGCGTCCTACAGAGAAACACTGAAGCTTTCTTT.

CDR3 protein: CASSEGPAFYEQYF. The CDR3 DNA follows: TGTGCCAGCAGTGAAGGACCGGCCTTCTACGAGCAGTACTTC. The V and J genes are TRBV6-1 and TRBJ2-7; D remains ambiguous. The CDR3 is 14 residues long. Germline V gene sequence: CDR1 MNHNS, CDR2 SASEGT. The V end was cut by 1 base, the J end by 3 bases, with 10 bases between.

The chain couples TRBV2 to TRBJ2-3; tentative D call: TRBD2 (5 bases). The V end was cut by 8 bases, the J end by 6 bases, with 18 bases between. CDR1 is SNHLY, CDR2 FYNNEI, per germline. The CDR3 has 14 residues. CDR3 loop: CASGDPGPGDTQYF. Written as DNA, the CDR3 is TGTGCCAGCGGCGACCCCGGGCCGGGGGATACGCAGTATTTT.

This clone was seen more than once but under ten times. V gene TRBV5-1 combines with J gene TRBJ1-6; D unclear. Trimming took off 5 bases at V and 5 bases at J, with 8 bases between the two ends. This CDR3 has 13 residues. Germline values: CDR1 SGHRS, CDR2 YFSETQ. The CDR3 sequence: CASSRGDNSPLHF. The CDR3 DNA reads TGCGCCAGCAGTCGCGGGGATAATTCACCCCTCCACTTT.

This clone was detected once. The chain carries TRBV7-7 and TRBJ2-1; D is perhaps TRBD2 (5 bases). V dropped 1 base and J dropped 5 bases, with 9 bases sitting between them. The CDR3 spans 14 residues. The germline gives CDR1 SSHAT, CDR2 FNYEAQ (reference sequence). This CDR3 is CASSLGPGNNEQFF. As DNA, the CDR3 is TGTGCCAGCAGCTTAGGGCCGGGGAACAATGAGCAGTTCTTC.

The chain recombines TRBV27 with TRBJ2-1; 7 nucleotides agree with TRBD1. V gave up 4 bases and J gave up 9 bases; unmatched junction bases: 9. Germline V CDR1 and CDR2: MNHEY, SMNVEV (reference sequence). The CDR3 extends over 14 amino acids. The CDR3 bases are TGTGCCAGCAGTTATTACAGGGGTAACAGTGAGCAGTTCTTC. Residues: CASSYYRGNSEQFF.

As DNA, the CDR3 is TGCGCCAGCAGCTCCCAAACTAGCTCCAATGAGCAGTTCTTC. Translated, it gives CASSSQTSSNEQFF. This sequence joins TRBV5-1 and TRBJ2-1, with D maybe TRBD2 (6 bases). Germline V gene data show CDR1 as SGHRS and CDR2 as YFSETQ. V was pared by 3 bases and J by 6 bases, with 13 bases between. The length of the CDR3 is 14 residues.